This T cell receptor (beta chain) was recovered during a study of CD8 T cells in Susac syndrome. Findings of the study overall: By the study's own acknowledgment, its TCR sequencing and HLA analysis included relatively few individuals.

A single count supports this clonotype. Its specificity is not known. Reverse transcription used roughly 0.45 to 1 ug RNA and random hexamers. The TCR beta CDR3 was amplified by immunoSEQ multiplex PCR across 54 Vbeta, 13 Jbeta. TCRdb re-called the immunoSEQ multiplex PCR reads through MiXCR, storing one row per CDR3 protein. Of hundreds of thousands of distinct CDR3 sequences detected, roughly 85% appear once; the ten largest clones hold around 0.21%. The germline gives CDR1 MNHEY, CDR2 SVGAGI. The CDR3 runs 17 residues. The germline V and J ends were trimmed by 3 bases and 0 bases, with 15 bases remaining between them.

The rearrangement uses TRBV6-5 and TRBJ2-1; the D is unclear. Sequencing was done on a sample of CD8+ T cells from PBMCs. This clonotype was sampled from a human donor with multiple sclerosis. CDR3 residues: CASSYLPTVSSYNEQFF. In nucleotides, the CDR3 is TGTGCCAGCAGTTATCTCCCCACGGTTAGCTCCTACAATGAGCAGTTCTTC.